This TCR beta chain was obtained from a study of blood T cell repertoires in COVID-19 (dated by TCRdb to 2020 to 2021). For context, the study as a whole: Samples covering the acute and convalescent phases of COVID-19 were provided by collaborators in the United States, Italy and Spain. The material from the prospective study consisted of cDNA or gDNA derived from T cells, B-cell-depleted T cells, or PBMCs. The dataset comprised deeply sampled blood TCRbeta repertoires from subjects exposed to, actively infected with, or recovered from COVID-19. The repertoires were released in a freely available public database meant as a resource for research on the immune response to SARS-CoV-2. The samples were drawn from the first 160 participants of the ongoing ImmuneRACE study and from about 1,200 subjects provided by 6 global collaborators. A de-identified subject ID, COVID-19 status, age in years and sex were almost always included in the sample metadata. Where HLA class I and class II types were available, the types were taken from metadata supplied by the sample provider, not from assay-based typing.

Points the paper makes about the study in general: Clinical and demographic metadata were provided uncurated, with the amount varying by source and participant.

The immunoSEQ Assay, a bias-controlled multiplex PCR, was used to amplify TCRbeta CDR3 regions from genomic DNA. The paper's processing steps were these. The number of nucleated cells in each sample was estimated from the amplification of reference gene primers within the assay. To quantify the absolute abundance of each unique TCRbeta CDR3 rearrangement, sequence reads were collapsed and filtered. For each sample, productive Simpson clonality was calculated as the square root of Simpson's diversity index across productive rearrangements. The source is immuneACCESS, and TCRdb retained only in-frame sequences with V and J called. Part of the clones is not carried over; for the studies checked, unresolved V genes explain less than half of this, and the remainder is unexplained. V, J and clone size reflect that table, while D and trimming were determined from the DNA. Across this sample there are under 200,000 clones, with about 80% seen only once. The leading ten clones occupy approximately 7% of the sample.

The collaborating institutions used their own protocols to collect whole blood in K2EDTA tubes. For TCRbeta analysis, collaborators shipped samples in one of three forms: frozen whole blood, isolated PBMCs, or DNA extracted from either of those sample types. With regard to this clone: It lacks a known antigen. No clone much larger than this one lies a single base away; base qualities are absent.

The sequence came from a man in his 70s with active or convalescent COVID-19. What was sequenced was peripheral blood.

The CDR3 protein sequence reads: CASSIPGQGVYSNQPQHF. In nucleotide form, the sequence is TGTGCCAGTAGTATTCCCGGACAGGGGGTGTATAGCAATCAGCCCCAGCATTTT. The rearrangement combines TRBV19 with TRBJ1-5; the junction holds 10 bases that match TRBD1. Germline trimming: 3 bases from V, 0 bases from J; junction bases outside gene matches: 8. CDR1 and CDR2, per the germline V gene (reference sequence), are LNHDA and SQIVND. Including cysteine and phenylalanine, the CDR3 has 18 amino acids. Just CDR3 DNA is preserved here, 54 bases in frame from base 1.